These 19 T cell receptor beta chains originate from one sample sequenced in a study of blood T cell repertoires in COVID-19. The table came from immunoSEQ multiplex PCR; TCRdb's copy has only in-frame clones and leaves some out. The repertoire includes 95,000 to 100,000 clones, 79% of them detected once, and around 18% sits in the top ten. Sequencing used peripheral blood. These receptors originate from a woman aged 80 or over with active or convalescent COVID-19.

V and J are TRBV28 and TRBJ2-7; D perhaps matches TRBD1 (6 bases). Germline values: CDR1 MDHEN, CDR2 SYDVKM. The CDR3 totals 17 residues. V was pared by 3 bases and J by 2 bases, with 20 bases between. CDR3 bases: TGTGCCAGCAGTTTGGCCCGGGACACTTCTTCGACCTACGAGCAGTACTTC. Translation: CASSLARDTSSTYEQYF. The full variable domain, in which reference TRBV28 and TRBJ2-7 provide the parts outside the CDR3, is DVKVTQSSRYLVKRTGEKVFLECVQDMDHENMFWYRQDPGLGLRLIYFSYDVKMKEKGDIPEGYSVSREKKERFSLILESASTNQTSMYLCASSLARDTSSTYEQYFGPGTRLTVT.

The V gene is TRBV13, the J gene TRBJ2-5, with D uncertain. Trimming removed 5 bases from V and 4 bases from J, with 8 bases in between. CDR1 and CDR2 from the germline V gene are PRHDT and FYEKMQ (reference sequence). The CDR3 spans 12 residues. The CDR3 is CASSVTGETQYF. CDR3 nucleotide sequence: TGTGCCAGCAGCGTGACGGGAGAGACCCAGTACTTC. The complete variable domain, with remaining parts taken from reference TRBV13 and TRBJ2-5, reads AAGVIQSPRHLIKEKRETATLKCYPIPRHDTVYWYQQGPGQDPQFLISFYEKMQSDKGSIPDRFSAQQFSDYHSELNMSSLELGDSALYFCASSVTGETQYFGPGTRLLVL.

In this sample, this clone turned up once. The chain links TRBV28 to TRBJ2-1; 10 positions match TRBD2. Germline V CDR1 and CDR2: MDHEN, SYDVKM. The J segment lost 2 bases and the V segment lost 4 bases, leaving 5 bases of the junction unmatched. This CDR3 spans 16 amino acids. The CDR3 region is CASSSGAGGPYNEQFF. CDR3 nucleotides: TGTGCCAGCAGTTCTGGAGCGGGAGGGCCCTACAATGAGCAGTTCTTC.

This chain uses TRBV2 with TRBJ2-2; 10 bases agree with TRBD2. V shed 9 bases, J shed 7 bases, and the junction held 8 bases outside the gene matches. The CDR3 spans 14 residues. Germline V CDR1 and CDR2: SNHLY, FYNNEI. The CDR3 region is CARSSGRGVGELFF. CDR3 nucleotide sequence: TGTGCCAGATCTAGCGGGAGAGGGGTCGGGGAGCTGTTTTTT.

The rearrangement uses TRBV6-2 or TRBV6-3 and TRBJ2-5, with a tentative D call TRBD2 (6 bases). Trimming shortened V by 2 bases and J by 2 bases, and 24 bases separated the two germline ends. CDR1 and CDR2 from the germline V gene are MNHEY and SVGEGT. The CDR3 length is 19 residues. The CDR3 is CASSYDPGRLARLQETQYF. DNA for the CDR3: TGTGCCAGCAGTTACGACCCCGGGAGACTGGCGCGCCTACAAGAGACCCAGTACTTC.

The chain uses TRBV9 and TRBJ2-5, with 12 nucleotides matching TRBD2. This CDR3 contains 14 residues. Per the germline V gene, CDR1 is SGDLS and CDR2 is YYNGEE. The ends lost 4 bases at V and 5 bases at J; junction bases unmatched: 3. DNA of the CDR3: TGTGCCAGCAGCCTACTAGCGGGAGGTGAGACCCAGTACTTC. It codes for CASSLLAGGETQYF.

This clone was seen once. The V gene is TRBV28, the J gene TRBJ1-4; D is unclear. Germline values: CDR1 MDHEN, CDR2 SYDVKM. The V gene lost 6 bases and the J gene lost 0 bases, with 14 bases spanning the gap. The CDR3 loop spans 16 amino acids. The CDR3 DNA is TGTGCCAGCAGCGTAACAACAGCCCCAACTAATGAAAAACTGTTTTTT. It yields the protein CASSVTTAPTNEKLFF.

The genes are TRBV6-2 or TRBV6-3 and TRBJ2-1; 8 bases align to TRBD2. This CDR3 has 19 residues. V trimming: 2 bases; J trimming: 8 bases; junction bases outside the gene matches: 20. Germline CDR1 and CDR2: MNHEY and SVGEGT. CDR3 loop: CASSYRGGRTGRGSDEQFF. CDR3 bases: TGTGCCAGCAGTTACCGCGGCGGGAGGACGGGTCGGGGAAGCGATGAGCAGTTCTTC.

V gene TRBV7-2 combines with J gene TRBJ1-2, with TRBD1 matching over 7 bases. V dropped 0 bases and J dropped 4; count of bases not matched to a gene: 5. Germline V gene data show CDR1 as SGHTA and CDR2 as FQGNSA. The CDR3 extends over 15 amino acids. CDR3 nucleotides: TGTGCCAGCAGCTTAGCGGGCAGGGGGTTCTATGGCTACACCTTC. Amino acid sequence: CASSLAGRGFYGYTF.

This clone was recorded a few times. V and J are TRBV9 and TRBJ1-3; TRBD1 matches at 7 bases. V was clipped by 0 bases and J by 0 bases; unmatched bases: 15. Germline lookup yields CDR1 SGDLS and CDR2 YYNGEE. There are 20 residues in the CDR3. This chain's CDR3 is CASSVDPRQTGPRSGNTIYF. CDR3 sequence (DNA): TGTGCCAGCAGCGTAGACCCCAGGCAGACAGGGCCTCGCTCTGGAAACACCATATATTTT.

The chain joins TRBV5-1 to TRBJ2-5; perhaps TRBD2 as D (6 bases). Trimming shortened V by 0 bases and J by 5 bases, and 17 bases separated the two germline ends. The CDR3 is made up of 16 amino acids. Per the germline V gene, CDR1 is SGHRS and CDR2 is YFSETQ. CDR3 residues: CASSLVTSNRGETQYF. CDR3 DNA sequence: TGCGCCAGCAGCTTGGTTACTAGCAACCGGGGGGAGACCCAGTACTTC.

This chain joins TRBV28 and TRBJ1-2, with D perhaps TRBD1 (6 bases). Trimming shortened V by 7 bases and J by 4 bases, and 22 bases separated the two germline ends. The germline gives CDR1 MDHEN, CDR2 SYDVKM. The CDR3 is 16 residues long. CDR3 sequence reads: CASTPLVRTGSYGYTF. CDR3 coding DNA: TGTGCCAGCACCCCCCTCGTCAGAACAGGGAGCTATGGCTACACCTTC.

This clone was seen more than once but under ten times. The chain couples TRBV9 to TRBJ2-7; 7 bases match TRBD1. The CDR3 runs to 14 residues. The V segment lost 3 bases and the J segment 2 bases; nucleotides outside the gene matches: 5. Germline V gives CDR1 SGDLS, CDR2 YYNGEE. The CDR3 spells CASSATGAAYEQYF. Written as DNA, the CDR3 is TGTGCCAGCAGCGCCACAGGGGCTGCCTACGAGCAGTACTTC.

The chain has TRBV5-4 and TRBJ2-3, with 10 nucleotides matching TRBD1. J was trimmed by 4 bases and V by 3 bases; bases with no gene match: 5. CDR1 and CDR2 (germline): SGHNT, YYREEE (reference sequence). The length of the CDR3 is 15 residues. This chain's CDR3 is CASSYAGTGADTQYF. CDR3 DNA sequence: TGTGCCAGCAGCTACGCCGGGACAGGGGCAGATACGCAGTATTTT.

CDR3 sequence reads: CASSRGGQGREAFF. DNA for the CDR3: TGTGCCAGTAGTAGGGGCGGACAGGGTCGGGAAGCTTTCTTT. The gene calls are TRBV19 and TRBJ1-1; 8 bases line up with TRBD1. The CDR3 totals 14 residues. Germline V CDR1 and CDR2: LNHDA, SQIVND (reference sequence). The trim removed 4 bases at V and 8 bases at J, leaving 9 bases unmatched.

The chain is built from TRBV2 and TRBJ2-5; possible D gene TRBD1, 5 bases. Germline assignment: CDR1 SNHLY and CDR2 FYNNEI. V gave up 10 bases and J gave up 5 bases, with 20 bases separating them. The CDR3 sequence is 14 residues long. CDR3 loop: CANRRAPVSETQYF. The CDR3 coding sequence is TGTGCCAACCGCAGGGCCCCAGTTTCGGAGACCCAGTACTTC.

This clone was picked up a small number of times. The CDR3 spells CASSYLQQETQYF. The CDR3 coding sequence is TGTGCCAGCAGTTACCTACAGCAAGAGACCCAGTACTTC. The chain couples TRBV6-2 or TRBV6-3 to TRBJ2-5; D is unclear. V lost 2 bases and J 2 bases, leaving 6 bases between the germline ends. Germline V CDR1 and CDR2: MNHEY, SVGEGT. CDR3 length: 13 amino acids.

This chain links TRBV10-3 with TRBJ2-5, with D perhaps TRBD1 (5 bases). V shed 4 bases and J shed 0 bases, with 12 bases lying between them. This CDR3 has 15 residues. CDR1 and CDR2 from the germline V gene are ENHRY and SYGVKD. CDR3 in amino acids: CAISASTEYQETQYF. The DNA of the CDR3 is TGTGCCATCAGTGCATCGACAGAGTACCAAGAGACCCAGTACTTC.

V is TRBV6-1 and J is TRBJ2-7; 7 nucleotides agree with TRBD1. Trimming took 4 bases from V and 1 from J; bases not matched to a gene: 13. Germline values: CDR1 MNHNS, CDR2 SASEGT. The CDR3 is made up of 17 amino acids. The CDR3 region is CASSAPRSTGKSYEQYF. The CDR3 region has the DNA TGTGCCAGCAGTGCCCCGCGTTCGACAGGGAAATCCTACGAGCAGTACTTC.